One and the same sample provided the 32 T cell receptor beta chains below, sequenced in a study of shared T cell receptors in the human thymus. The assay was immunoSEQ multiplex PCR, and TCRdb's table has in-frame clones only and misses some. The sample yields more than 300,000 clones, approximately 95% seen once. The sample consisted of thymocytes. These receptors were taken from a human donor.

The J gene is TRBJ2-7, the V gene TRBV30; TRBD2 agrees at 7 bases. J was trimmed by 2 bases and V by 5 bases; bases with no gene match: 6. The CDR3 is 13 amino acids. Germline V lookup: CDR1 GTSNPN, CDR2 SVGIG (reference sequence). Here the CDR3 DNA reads TGTGCCTGGCGCCCCGGGGGGACCTACGAGCAGTACTTC. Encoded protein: CAWRPGGTYEQYF.

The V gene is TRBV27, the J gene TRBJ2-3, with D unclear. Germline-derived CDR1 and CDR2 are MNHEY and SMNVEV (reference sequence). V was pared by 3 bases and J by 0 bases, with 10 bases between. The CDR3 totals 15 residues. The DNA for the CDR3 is TGTGCCAGCAGTTTTGGCGGAAATAGCACAGATACGCAGTATTTT. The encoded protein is CASSFGGNSTDTQYF.

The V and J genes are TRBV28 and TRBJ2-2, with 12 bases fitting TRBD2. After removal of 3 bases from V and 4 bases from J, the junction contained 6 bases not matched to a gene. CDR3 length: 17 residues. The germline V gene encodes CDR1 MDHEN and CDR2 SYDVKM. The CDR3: CASSFIALAGGTGELFF. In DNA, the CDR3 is TGTGCCAGCAGTTTCATCGCACTAGCGGGAGGCACCGGGGAGCTGTTTTTT.

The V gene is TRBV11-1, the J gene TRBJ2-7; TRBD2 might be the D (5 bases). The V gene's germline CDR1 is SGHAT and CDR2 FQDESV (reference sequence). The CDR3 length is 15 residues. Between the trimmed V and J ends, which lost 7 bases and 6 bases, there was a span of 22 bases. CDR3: CASTVIPGLRGEQYF. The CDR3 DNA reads TGTGCCAGCACCGTCATTCCCGGGCTCCGGGGCGAGCAGTACTTC.

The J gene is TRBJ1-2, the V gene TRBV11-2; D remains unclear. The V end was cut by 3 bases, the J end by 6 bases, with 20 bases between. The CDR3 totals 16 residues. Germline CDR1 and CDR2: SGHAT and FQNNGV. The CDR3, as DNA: TGTGCCAGCAGCTTTGATCGCGAGCGTTCCTGTCATGGCTACACCTTC. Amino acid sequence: CASSFDRERSCHGYTF.

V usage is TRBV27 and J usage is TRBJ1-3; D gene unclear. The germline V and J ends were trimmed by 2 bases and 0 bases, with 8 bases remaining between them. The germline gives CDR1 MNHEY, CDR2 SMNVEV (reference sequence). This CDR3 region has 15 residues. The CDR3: CASSLKRNSGNTIYF. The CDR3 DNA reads TGTGCCAGCAGTTTAAAACGGAACTCTGGAAACACCATATATTTT.

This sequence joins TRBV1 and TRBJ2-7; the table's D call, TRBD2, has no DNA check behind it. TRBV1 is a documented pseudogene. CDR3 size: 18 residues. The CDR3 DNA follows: TGCACCAGCAGCCAAGCAACCCCGGGCGGGAGTACTTCCTACGAGCAGTACTTC. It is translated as CTSSQATPGGSTSYEQYF.

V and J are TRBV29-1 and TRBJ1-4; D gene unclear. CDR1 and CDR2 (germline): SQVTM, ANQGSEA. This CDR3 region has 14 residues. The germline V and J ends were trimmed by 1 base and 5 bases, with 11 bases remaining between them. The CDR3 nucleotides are TGCAGCGTTGAAGGGGCCGACCCCAATGAAAAACTGTTTTTT. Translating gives CSVEGADPNEKLFF. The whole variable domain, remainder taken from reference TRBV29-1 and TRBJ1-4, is SAVISQKPSRDICQRGTSLTIQCQVDSQVTMMFWYRQQPGQSLTLIATANQGSEATYESGFVIDKFPISRPNLTFSTLTVSNMSPEDSSIYLCSVEGADPNEKLFFGSGTQLSVL.

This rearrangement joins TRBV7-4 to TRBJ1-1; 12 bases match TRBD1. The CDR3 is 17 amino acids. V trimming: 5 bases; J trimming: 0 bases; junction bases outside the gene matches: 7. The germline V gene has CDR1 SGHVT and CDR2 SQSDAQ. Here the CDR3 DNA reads TGTGCCAGCAGCGTAGGGGACAGGGGGCATGTGAACACTGAAGCTTTCTTT. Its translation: CASSVGDRGHVNTEAFF.

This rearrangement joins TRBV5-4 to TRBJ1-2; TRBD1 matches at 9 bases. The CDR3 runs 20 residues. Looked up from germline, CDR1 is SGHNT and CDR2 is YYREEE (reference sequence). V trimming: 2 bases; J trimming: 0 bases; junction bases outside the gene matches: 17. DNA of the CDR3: TGTGCCAGCAGCTTTGTCACCGGGACAGGGTGCATGACTACTAACTATGGCTACACCTTC. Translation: CASSFVTGTGCMTTNYGYTF.

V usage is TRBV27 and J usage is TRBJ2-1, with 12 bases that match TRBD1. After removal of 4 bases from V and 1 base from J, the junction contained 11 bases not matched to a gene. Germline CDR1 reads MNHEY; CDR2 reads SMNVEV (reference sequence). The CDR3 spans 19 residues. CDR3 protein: CASSSPGTGGALSYNEQFF. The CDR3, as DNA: TGTGCCAGCAGTTCACCTGGGACAGGGGGCGCGTTGTCCTACAATGAGCAGTTCTTC.

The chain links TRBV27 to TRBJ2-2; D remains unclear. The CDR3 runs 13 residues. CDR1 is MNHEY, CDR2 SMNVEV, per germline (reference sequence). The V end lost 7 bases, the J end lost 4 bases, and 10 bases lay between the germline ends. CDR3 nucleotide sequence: TGTGCCAGCACCTCCCCCGCCACCGGGGAGCTGTTTTTT. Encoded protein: CASTSPATGELFF.

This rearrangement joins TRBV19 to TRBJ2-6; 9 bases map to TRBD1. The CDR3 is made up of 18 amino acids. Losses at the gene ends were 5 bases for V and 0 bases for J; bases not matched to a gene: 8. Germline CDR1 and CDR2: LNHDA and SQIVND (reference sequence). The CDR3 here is CASSPRDRVFSGANVLTF. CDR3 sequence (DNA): TGTGCCAGTAGTCCCCGGGACAGGGTCTTCTCTGGGGCCAACGTCCTGACTTTC.

CDR3 DNA: TGTGCCAGCAGTTCCTTACTAGCCAAAAACATTCAGTACTTC. Its translation: CASSSLLAKNIQYF. The chain combines TRBV27 with TRBJ2-4; D ambiguous. The CDR3 is 14 residues long. Germline V gene lookup returns CDR1 MNHEY and CDR2 SMNVEV (reference sequence). Trimming left V 4 bases short and J 0 bases short, with 7 bases between.

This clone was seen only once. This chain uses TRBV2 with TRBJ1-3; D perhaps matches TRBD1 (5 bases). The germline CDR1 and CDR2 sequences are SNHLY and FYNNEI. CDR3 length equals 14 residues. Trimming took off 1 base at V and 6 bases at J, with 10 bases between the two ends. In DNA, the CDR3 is TGTGCCAGCAGTGAAGGACAGTTTTCAAACACCATATATTTT. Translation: CASSEGQFSNTIYF.

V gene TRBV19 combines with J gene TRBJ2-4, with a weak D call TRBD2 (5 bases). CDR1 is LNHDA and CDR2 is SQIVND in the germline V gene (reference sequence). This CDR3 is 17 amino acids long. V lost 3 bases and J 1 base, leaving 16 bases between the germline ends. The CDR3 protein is CASSIRPRWEAKNIQYF. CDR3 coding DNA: TGTGCCAGTAGTATCAGGCCGCGTTGGGAGGCCAAAAACATTCAGTACTTC.

The CDR3 coding sequence is TGTGCCAGTAGTAGAGCCGGGCAGCCCCAGCATTTT. Translated, it gives CASSRAGQPQHF. V and J are TRBV19 and TRBJ1-5; D is unclear. CDR1 LNHDA and CDR2 SQIVND come from the germline V gene (reference sequence). This CDR3 has 12 residues. V lost 4 bases to trimming and J lost 7 bases, with 8 bases between them. Full variable domain (missing parts from reference TRBV19 and TRBJ1-5): DGGITQSPKYLFRKEGQNVTLSCEQNLNHDAMYWYRQDPGQGLRLIYYSQIVNDFQKGDIAEGYSVSREKKESFPLTVTSAQKNPTAFYLCASSRAGQPQHFGDGTRLSIL.

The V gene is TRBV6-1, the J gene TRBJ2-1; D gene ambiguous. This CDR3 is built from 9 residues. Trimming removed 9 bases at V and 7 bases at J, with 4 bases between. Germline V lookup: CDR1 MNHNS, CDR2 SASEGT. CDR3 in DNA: TGTGCCAGTGATAATGAGCAGTTCTTC. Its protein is CASDNEQFF.

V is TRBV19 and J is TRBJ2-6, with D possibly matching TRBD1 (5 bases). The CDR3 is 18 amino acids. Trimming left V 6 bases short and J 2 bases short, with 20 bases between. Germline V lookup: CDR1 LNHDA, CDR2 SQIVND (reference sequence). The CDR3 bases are TGTGCCAGTAGACATATTGGGGCCAAAGGGGCTGGGGCCAACGTCCTGACTTTC. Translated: CASRHIGAKGAGANVLTF.

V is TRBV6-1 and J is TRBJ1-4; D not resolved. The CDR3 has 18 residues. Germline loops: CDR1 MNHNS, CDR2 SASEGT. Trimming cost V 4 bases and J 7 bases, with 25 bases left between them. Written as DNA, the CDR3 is TGTGCCAGCAGTGCTGCCCCTCCGGAACGGGCTCTAAGTGAAAAACTGTTTTTT. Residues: CASSAAPPERALSEKLFF.

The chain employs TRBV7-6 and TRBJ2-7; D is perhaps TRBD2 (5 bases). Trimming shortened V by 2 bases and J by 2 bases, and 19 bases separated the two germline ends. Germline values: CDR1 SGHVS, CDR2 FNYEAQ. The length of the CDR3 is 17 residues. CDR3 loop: CASSLRSFSGKTYEQYF. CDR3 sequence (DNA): TGTGCCAGCAGCTTAAGGTCTTTCTCGGGGAAAACCTACGAGCAGTACTTC.

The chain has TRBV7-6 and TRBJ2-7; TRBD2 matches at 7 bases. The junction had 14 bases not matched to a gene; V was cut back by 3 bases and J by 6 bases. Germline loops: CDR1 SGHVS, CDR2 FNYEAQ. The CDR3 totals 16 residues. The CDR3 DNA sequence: TGTGCCAGCAGCTTGCACGGACGGGACCCGGGGGGCGAGCAGTACTTC. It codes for CASSLHGRDPGGEQYF.

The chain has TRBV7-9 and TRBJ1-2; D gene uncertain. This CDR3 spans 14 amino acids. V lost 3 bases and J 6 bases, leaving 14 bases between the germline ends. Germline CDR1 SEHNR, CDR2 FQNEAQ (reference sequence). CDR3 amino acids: CASSFKSRVNGYTF. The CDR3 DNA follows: TGTGCCAGCAGCTTTAAGTCTAGGGTTAATGGCTACACCTTC.

In DNA, the CDR3 is TGCGCCAGCAGCCGGGGTAGTCAGTACGAGCAGTACTTC. As protein: CASSRGSQYEQYF. The V call is TRBV4-1, the J call TRBJ2-7; D ambiguous. Germline CDR1 MGHRA, CDR2 YSYEKL. V dropped 4 bases and J dropped 4 bases, with 11 bases sitting between them. This CDR3 has 13 amino acids.

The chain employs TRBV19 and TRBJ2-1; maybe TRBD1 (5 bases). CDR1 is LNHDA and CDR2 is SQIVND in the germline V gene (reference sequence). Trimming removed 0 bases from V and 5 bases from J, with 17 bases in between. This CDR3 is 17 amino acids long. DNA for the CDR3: TGTGCCAGTAGTATAGATCGGGCAGGGCATGAAAACAATGAGCAGTTCTTC. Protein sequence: CASSIDRAGHENNEQFF.

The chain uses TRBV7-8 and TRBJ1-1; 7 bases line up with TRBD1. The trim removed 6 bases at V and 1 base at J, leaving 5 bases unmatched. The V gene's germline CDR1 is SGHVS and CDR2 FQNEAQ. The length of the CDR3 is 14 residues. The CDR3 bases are TGTGCCAGCAGAGACAGGGCCCAGAACACTGAAGCTTTCTTT. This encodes CASRDRAQNTEAFF.

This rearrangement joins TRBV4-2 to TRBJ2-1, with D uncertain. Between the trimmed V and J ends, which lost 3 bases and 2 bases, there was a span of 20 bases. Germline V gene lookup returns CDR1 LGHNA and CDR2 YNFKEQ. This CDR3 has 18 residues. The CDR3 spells CASSHRACGDWAYNEQFF. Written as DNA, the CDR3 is TGTGCCAGCAGCCACAGAGCTTGTGGAGATTGGGCCTACAATGAGCAGTTCTTC.

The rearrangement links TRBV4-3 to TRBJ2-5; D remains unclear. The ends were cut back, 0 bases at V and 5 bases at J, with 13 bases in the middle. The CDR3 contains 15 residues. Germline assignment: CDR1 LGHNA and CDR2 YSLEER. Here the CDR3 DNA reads TGCGCCAGCAGCCAAGATTTATGGAAAAGGGAGACCCAGTACTTC. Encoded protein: CASSQDLWKRETQYF.

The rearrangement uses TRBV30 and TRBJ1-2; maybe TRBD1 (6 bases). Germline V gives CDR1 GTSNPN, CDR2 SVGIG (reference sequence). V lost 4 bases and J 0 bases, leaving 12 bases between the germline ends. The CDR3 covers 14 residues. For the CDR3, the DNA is TGTGCCTGGATCCACAGGGAAGCTAACTATGGCTACACCTTC. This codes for CAWIHREANYGYTF.

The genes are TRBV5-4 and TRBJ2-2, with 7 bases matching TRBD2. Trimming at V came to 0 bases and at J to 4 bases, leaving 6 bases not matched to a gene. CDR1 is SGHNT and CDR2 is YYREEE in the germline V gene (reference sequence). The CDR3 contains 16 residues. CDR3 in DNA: TGTGCCAGCAGCTTGGGGGTAGCGGGCGCCACCGGGGAGCTGTTTTTT. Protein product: CASSLGVAGATGELFF.

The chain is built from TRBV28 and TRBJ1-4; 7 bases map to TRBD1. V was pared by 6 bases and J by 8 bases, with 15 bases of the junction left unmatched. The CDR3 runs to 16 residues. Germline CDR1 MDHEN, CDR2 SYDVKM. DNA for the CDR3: TGTGCCAGCAGCCCAGGGGGGGCTGGCTCGGGCGAAAAACTGTTTTTT. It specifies CASSPGGAGSGEKLFF.

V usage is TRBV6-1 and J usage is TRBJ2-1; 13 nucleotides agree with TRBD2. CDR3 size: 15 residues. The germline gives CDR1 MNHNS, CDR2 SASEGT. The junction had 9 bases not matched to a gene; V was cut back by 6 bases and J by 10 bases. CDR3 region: CASRRGLAGAGEQFF. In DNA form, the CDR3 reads TGTGCCAGCAGAAGAGGACTAGCGGGGGCAGGGGAGCAGTTCTTC.